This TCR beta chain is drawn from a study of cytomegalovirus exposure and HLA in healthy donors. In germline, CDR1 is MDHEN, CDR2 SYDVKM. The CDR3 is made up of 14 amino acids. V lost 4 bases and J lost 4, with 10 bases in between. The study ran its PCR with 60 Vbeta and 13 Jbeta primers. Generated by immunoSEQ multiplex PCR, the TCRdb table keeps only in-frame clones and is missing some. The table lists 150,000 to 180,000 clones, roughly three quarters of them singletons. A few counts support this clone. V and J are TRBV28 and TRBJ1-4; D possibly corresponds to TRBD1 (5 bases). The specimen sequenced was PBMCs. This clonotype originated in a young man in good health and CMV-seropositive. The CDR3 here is CASSSDRFNEKLFF. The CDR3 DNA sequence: TGTGCCAGCAGTTCAGACAGATTTAATGAAAAACTGTTTTTT.